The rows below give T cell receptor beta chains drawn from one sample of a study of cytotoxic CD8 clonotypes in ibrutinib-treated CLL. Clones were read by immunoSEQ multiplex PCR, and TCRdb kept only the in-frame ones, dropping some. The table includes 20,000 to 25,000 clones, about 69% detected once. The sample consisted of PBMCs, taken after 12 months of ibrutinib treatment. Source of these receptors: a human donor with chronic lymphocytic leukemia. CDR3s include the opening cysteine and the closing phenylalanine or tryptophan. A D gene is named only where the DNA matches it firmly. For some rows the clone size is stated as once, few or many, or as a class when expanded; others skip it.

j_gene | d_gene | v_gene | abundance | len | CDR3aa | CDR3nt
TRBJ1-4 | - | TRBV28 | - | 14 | CATGDQGRKEKLFF | TGTGCCACGGGAGACCAGGGAAGGAAGGAAAAACTGTTTTTT
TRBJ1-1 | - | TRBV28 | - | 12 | CASRGGLTEAFF | TGTGCCAGCAGGGGGGGGCTCACTGAAGCTTTCTTT
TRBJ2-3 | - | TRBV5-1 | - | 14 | CASSLQTETDTQYF | TGCGCCAGCAGCCTACAGACAGAAACAGATACGCAGTATTTT
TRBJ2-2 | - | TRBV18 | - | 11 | CASSGTGELFF | TGTGCCAGCTCAGGGACCGGGGAGCTGTTTTTT
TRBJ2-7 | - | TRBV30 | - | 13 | CAPSRTTGDEQYF | TGTGCCCCCAGCAGGACTACCGGCGACGAGCAGTACTTC
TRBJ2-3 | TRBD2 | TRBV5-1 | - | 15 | CASSSGVGGADTQYF | TGCGCCAGCAGCTCCGGGGTCGGGGGGGCGGATACGCAGTATTTT
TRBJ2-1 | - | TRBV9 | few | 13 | CASSSVGWGPQFF | TGTGCCAGCAGCAGCGTGGGATGGGGACCCCAGTTCTTC
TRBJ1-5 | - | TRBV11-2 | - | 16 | CASSWGGRNSNQPQHF | TGTGCCAGCAGCTGGGGGGGCCGTAATAGCAATCAGCCCCAGCATTTT
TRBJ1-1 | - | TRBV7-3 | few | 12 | CASSRGGTEAFF | TGTGCCAGCAGCAGGGGGGGCACTGAAGCTTTCTTT
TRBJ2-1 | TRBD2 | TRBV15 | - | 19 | CATSRTSGGLMSSYNEQFF | TGTGCCACCAGCAGGACTAGCGGGGGGTTGATGAGCTCCTACAATGAGCAGTTCTTC
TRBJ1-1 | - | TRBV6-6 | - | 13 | CASTLRPNTEAFF | TGTGCCAGCACTCTCCGGCCGAACACTGAAGCTTTCTTT